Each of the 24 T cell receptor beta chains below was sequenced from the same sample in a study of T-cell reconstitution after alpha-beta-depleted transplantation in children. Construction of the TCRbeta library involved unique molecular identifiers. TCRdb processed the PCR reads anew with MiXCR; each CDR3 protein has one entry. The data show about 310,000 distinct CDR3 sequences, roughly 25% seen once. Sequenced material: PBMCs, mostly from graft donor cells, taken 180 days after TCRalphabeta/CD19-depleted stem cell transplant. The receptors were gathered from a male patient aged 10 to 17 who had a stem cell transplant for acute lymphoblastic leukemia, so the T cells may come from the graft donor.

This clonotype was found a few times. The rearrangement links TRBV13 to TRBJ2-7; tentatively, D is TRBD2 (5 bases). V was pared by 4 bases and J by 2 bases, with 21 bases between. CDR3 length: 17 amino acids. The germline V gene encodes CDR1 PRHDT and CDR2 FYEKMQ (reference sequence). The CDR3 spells CASSSTTEGLEPYEQYF. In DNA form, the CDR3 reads TGTGCCAGCAGCTCTACCACTGAAGGACTGGAACCCTACGAGCAGTACTTC.

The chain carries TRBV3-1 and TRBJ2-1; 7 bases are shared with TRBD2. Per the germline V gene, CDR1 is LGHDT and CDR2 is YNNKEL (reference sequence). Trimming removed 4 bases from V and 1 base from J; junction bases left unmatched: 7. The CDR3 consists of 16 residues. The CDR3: CASSRFREGSYNEQFF. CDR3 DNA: TGTGCCAGCAGCCGCTTCAGGGAGGGATCCTACAATGAGCAGTTCTTC.

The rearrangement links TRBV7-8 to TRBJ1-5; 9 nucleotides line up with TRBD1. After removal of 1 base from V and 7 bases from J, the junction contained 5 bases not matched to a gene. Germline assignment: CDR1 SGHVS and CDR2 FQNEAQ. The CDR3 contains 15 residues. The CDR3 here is CASSLEDRGRQPQHF. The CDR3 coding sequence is TGTGCCAGCAGCTTAGAGGACAGGGGCAGACAGCCCCAGCATTTT.

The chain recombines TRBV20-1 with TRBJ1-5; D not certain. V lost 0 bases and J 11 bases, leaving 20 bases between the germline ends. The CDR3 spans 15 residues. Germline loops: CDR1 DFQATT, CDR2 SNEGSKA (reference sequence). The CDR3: CSARDPARNGIAQHF. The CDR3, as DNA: TGCAGTGCTAGAGATCCGGCCCGCAATGGGATAGCCCAGCATTTT.

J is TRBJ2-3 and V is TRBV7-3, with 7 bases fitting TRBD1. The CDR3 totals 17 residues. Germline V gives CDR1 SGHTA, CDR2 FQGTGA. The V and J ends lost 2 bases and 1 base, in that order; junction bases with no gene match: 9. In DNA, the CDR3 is TGTGCCAGCAGCTTACACCGAGGGGGCAGGGGCACAGATACGCAGTATTTT. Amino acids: CASSLHRGGRGTDTQYF.

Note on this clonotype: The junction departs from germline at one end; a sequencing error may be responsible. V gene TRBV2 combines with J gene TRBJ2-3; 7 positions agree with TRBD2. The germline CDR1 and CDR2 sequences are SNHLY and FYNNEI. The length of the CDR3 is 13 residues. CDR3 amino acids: CASRQTSIDTQYF. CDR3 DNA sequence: TGTGCCAGCAGGCAGACTAGCATAGATACGCAGTATTTT. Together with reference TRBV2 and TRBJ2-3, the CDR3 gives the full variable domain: EPEVTQTPSHQVTQMGQEVILRCVPISNHLYFYWYRQILGQKVEFLVSFYNNEISEKSEIFDDQFSVERPDGSNFTLKIRSTKLEDSAMYFCASRQTSIDTQYFGPGTRLTVL.

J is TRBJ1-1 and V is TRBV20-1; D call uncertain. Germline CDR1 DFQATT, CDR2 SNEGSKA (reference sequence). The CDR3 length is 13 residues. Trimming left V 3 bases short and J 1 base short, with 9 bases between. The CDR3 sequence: CSARGSRNTEAFF. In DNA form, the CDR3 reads TGCAGTGCTAGGGGCAGTCGGAACACTGAAGCTTTCTTT.

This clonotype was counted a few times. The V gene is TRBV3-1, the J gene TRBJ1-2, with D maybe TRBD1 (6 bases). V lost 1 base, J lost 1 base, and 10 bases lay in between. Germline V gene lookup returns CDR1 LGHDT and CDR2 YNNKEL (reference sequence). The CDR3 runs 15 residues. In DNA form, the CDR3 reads TGTGCCAGCAGCCAAGGAACAGGGTATAACTATGGCTACACCTTC. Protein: CASSQGTGYNYGYTF.

CDR3 sequence reads: CASSPPMYQETQYF. CDR3 in DNA: TGTGCCAGCTCACCACCCATGTACCAAGAGACCCAGTACTTC. The chain recombines TRBV18 with TRBJ2-5; D gene ambiguous. Looked up from germline, CDR1 is KGHSH and CDR2 is LQKENI. Deletions cut 0 bases from V and 0 bases from J, with 5 bases between. CDR3 length: 14 amino acids.

The CDR3 DNA sequence: TGCAGTGCGAAATTTCAGGTATACGAGCAGTACTTC. Translated: CSAKFQVYEQYF. The rearrangement joins TRBV20-1 to TRBJ2-7, with no clear D. CDR3 length: 12 residues. CDR1 is DFQATT, CDR2 SNEGSKA, per germline (reference sequence). V was trimmed by 6 bases and J by 4 bases, leaving 13 bases between them.

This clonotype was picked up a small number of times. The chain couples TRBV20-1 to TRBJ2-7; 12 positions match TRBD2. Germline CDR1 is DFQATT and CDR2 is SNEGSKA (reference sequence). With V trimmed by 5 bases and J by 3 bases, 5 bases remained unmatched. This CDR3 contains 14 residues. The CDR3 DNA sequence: TGCAGTGCTGTGAGGACTAGCGGGAACTACGAGCAGTACTTC. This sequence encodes CSAVRTSGNYEQYF.

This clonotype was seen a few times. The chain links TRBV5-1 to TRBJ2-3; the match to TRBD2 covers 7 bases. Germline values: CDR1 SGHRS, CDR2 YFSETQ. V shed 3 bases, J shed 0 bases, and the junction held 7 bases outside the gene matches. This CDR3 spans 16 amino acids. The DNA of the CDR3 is TGCGCCAGCAGCTCTGGACTAGTTCCTAGCACAGATACGCAGTATTTT. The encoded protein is CASSSGLVPSTDTQYF.

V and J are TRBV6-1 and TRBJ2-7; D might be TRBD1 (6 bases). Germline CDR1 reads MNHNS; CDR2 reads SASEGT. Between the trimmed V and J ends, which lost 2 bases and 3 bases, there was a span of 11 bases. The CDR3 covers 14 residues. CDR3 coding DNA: TGTGCCAGCAGTGAACAGGGGTTCGTCTACGAGCAGTACTTC. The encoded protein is CASSEQGFVYEQYF.

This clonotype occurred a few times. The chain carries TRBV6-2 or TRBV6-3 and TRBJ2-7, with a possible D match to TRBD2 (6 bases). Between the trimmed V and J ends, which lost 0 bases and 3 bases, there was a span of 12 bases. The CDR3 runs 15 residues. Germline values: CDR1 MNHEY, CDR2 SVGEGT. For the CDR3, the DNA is TGTGCCAGCAGTTACTCGATAGGGCGGGGCTACGAGCAGTACTTC. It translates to CASSYSIGRGYEQYF.

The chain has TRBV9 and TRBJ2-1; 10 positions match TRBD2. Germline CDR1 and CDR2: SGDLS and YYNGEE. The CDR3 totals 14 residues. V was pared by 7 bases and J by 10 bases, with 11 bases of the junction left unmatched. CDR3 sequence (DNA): TGTGCCAGCCGGGGGACTAGCGCATTGGGGGAGCAGTTCTTC. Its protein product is CASRGTSALGEQFF.

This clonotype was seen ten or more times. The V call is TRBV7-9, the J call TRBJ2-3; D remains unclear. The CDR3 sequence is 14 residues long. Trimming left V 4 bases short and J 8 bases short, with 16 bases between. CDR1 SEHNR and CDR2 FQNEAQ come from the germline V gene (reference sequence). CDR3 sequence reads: CASSSPSGVGTQYF. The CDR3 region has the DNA TGTGCCAGCAGCTCCCCCTCAGGAGTGGGTACGCAGTATTTT.

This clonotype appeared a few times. CDR3 DNA sequence: TGTGCCAGCAGCCAAGAGGAGGGCGATGAGCAGTTCTTC. Residues: CASSQEEGDEQFF. V is TRBV3-1 and J is TRBJ2-1; weak D call: TRBD2 (6 bases). This CDR3 region has 13 residues. Germline CDR1 LGHDT, CDR2 YNNKEL (reference sequence). Trimming left V 0 bases short and J 8 bases short, with 8 bases between.

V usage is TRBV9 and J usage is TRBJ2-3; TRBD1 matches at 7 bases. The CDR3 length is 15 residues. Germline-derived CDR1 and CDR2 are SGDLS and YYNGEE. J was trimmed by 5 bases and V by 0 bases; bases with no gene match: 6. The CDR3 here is CASSVVTGYKDTQYF. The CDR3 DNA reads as TGTGCCAGCAGCGTAGTGACAGGGTATAAAGATACGCAGTATTTT.

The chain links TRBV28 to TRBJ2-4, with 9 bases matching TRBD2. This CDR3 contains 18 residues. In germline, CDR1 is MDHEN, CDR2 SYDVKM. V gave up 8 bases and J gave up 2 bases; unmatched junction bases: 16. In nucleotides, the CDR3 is TGTGCCAGCTTAGGGACTAGCCCATCCTTCTGGACCAAAAACATTCAGTACTTC. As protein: CASLGTSPSFWTKNIQYF.

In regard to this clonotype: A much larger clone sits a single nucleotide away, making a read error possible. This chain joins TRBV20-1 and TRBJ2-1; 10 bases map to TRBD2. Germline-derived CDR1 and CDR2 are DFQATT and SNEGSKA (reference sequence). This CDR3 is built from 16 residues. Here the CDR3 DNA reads TGCTGTGCTCAACTAGCGGGACCGAGCTCCTACAATGAGCAGTTCTTC. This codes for CCAQLAGPSSYNEQFF.

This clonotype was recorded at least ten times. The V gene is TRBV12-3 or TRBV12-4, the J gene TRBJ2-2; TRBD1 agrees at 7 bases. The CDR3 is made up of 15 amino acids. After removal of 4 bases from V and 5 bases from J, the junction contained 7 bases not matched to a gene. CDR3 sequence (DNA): TGTGCCAGCAGTTCCCGACAGGGTGGTACCGGGGAGCTGTTTTTT. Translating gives CASSSRQGGTGELFF.

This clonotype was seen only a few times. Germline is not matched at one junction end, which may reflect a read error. The CDR3 loop is CASNPTGLETQHF. The CDR3 DNA is TGTGCCAGCAATCCGACAGGGTTGGAGACCCAGCACTTC. This sequence joins TRBV6-1 and TRBJ2-5; 7 bases line up with TRBD1. Germline lookup yields CDR1 MNHNS and CDR2 SASEGT. The CDR3 has 13 amino acids.

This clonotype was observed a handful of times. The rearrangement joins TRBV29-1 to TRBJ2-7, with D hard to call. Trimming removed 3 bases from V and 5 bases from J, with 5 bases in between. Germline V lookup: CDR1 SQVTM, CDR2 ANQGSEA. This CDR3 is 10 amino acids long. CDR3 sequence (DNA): TGCAGCGTTGAGTCCCACGAGCAGTACTTC. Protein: CSVESHEQYF.

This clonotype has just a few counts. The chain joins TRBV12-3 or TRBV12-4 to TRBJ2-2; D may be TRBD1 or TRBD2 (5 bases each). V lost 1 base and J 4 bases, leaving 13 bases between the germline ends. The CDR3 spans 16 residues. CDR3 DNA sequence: TGTGCCAGCAGTTTAGTTATCAGGGACCTCACCGGGGAGCTGTTTTTT. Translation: CASSLVIRDLTGELFF.